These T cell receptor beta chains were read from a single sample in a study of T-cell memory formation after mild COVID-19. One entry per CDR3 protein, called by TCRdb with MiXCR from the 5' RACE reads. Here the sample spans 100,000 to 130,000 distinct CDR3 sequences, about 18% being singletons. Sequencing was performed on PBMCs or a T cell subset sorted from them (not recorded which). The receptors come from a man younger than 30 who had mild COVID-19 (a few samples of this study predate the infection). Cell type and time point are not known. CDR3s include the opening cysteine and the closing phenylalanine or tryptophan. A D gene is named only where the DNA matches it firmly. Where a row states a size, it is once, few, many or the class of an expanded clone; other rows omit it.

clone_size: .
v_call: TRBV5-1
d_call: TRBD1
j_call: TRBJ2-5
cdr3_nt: TGCGCCAGCAGCCAACAGGGGGCAAGGGAGACCCAGTACTTC
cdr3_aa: CASSQQGARETQYF

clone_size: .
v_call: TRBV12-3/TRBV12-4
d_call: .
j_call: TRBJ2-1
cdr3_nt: TGTGCCAGCAGTTTCTCTAGCAACAATGAGCAGTTCTTC
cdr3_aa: CASSFSSNNEQFF

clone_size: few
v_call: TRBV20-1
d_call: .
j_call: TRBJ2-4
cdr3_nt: TGCAGTGTTCTGCCCGGTCTAGCCAAAAACATTCAGTACTTC
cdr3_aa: CSVLPGLAKNIQYF

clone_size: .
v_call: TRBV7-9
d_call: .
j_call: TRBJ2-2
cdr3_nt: TGTGCCAGCAGCTTAGCGCGAATGGGTGTGCTGTTTTTT
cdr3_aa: CASSLARMGVLFF

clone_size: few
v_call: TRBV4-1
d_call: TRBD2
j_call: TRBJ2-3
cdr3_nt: TGCGCCAGCAGCCAAGGTAGCGGGGCGCAATCTAGCACAGATACGCAGTATTTT
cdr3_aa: CASSQGSGAQSSTDTQYF

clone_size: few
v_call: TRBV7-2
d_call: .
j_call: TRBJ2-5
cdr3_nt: TGTGCCAGCAGCTTCAGGGTAGGGGAGACCCAGTACTTC
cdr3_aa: CASSFRVGETQYF

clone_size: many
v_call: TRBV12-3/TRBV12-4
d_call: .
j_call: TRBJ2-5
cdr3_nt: TGTGCCAGCAGTTTTGGAGAGACCCAGTACTTC
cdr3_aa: CASSFGETQYF

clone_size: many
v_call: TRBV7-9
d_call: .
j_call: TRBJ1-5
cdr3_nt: TGTGCCAGCAGCTTAGTGGGGAATCAGCCCCAGCATTTT
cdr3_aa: CASSLVGNQPQHF

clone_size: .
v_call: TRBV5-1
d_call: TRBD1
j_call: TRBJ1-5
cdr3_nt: TGCGCCAGCAGCTCTGGGACAGGGGGGCCCAATCAGCCCCAGCATTTT
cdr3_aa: CASSSGTGGPNQPQHF

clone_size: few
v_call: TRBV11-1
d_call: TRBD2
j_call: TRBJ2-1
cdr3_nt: TGTGCCAGCACCACCCGCGGGGGGTACAATGAGCAGTTCTTC
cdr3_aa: CASTTRGGYNEQFF

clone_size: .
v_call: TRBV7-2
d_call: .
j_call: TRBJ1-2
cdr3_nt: TGTGCCAGCAGCTTAGTTAGGTATGGAGGCTACACCTTC
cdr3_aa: CASSLVRYGGYTF

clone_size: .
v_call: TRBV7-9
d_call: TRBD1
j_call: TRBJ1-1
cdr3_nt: TGTGCCAGCAGCCCCTACCGGGACAGGGGCATCACTGAAGCTTTCTTT
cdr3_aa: CASSPYRDRGITEAFF

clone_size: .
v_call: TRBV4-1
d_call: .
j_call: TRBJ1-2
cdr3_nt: TGCGCCAGCAGAGGCGGAGTCGGCTACACCTTC
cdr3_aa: CASRGGVGYTF

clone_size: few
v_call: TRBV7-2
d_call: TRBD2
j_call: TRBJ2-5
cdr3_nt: TGTGCCAGCCCAGAACCGGGGGGGGAGACCCAGTACTTC
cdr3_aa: CASPEPGGETQYF

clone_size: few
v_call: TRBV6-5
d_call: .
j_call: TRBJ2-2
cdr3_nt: TGTGCCAGCAGTCCGAGGCGGGTTAACACCGGGGAGCTGTTTTTT
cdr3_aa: CASSPRRVNTGELFF

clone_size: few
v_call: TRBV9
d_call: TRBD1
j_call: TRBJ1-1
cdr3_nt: TGTGCCAGCAGCGTGGGAACCTACGGGACAGCCTCTAGTAACACTGAAGCTTTCTTT
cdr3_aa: CASSVGTYGTASSNTEAFF

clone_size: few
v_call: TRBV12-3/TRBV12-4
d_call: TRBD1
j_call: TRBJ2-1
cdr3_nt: TGTGCCAGCACCAACGACAGGGTACGGCGGTTCTTC
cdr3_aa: CASTNDRVRRFF

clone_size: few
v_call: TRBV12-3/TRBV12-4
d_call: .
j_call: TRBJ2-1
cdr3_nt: TGTGCCAGCAGTATGGGGGCGGGACCCAACAATGAGCAGTTCTTC
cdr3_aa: CASSMGAGPNNEQFF

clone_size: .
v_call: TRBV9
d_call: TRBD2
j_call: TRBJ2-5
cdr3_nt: TGTGCCAGCAGCGTTAGCGGGGGGCACCAAGAGACCCAGTACTTC
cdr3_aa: CASSVSGGHQETQYF

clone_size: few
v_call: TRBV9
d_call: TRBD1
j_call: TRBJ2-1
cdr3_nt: TGTGCCAGCACCTCCGGGACAGGGACTTACAATGAGCAGTTCTTC
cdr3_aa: CASTSGTGTYNEQFF

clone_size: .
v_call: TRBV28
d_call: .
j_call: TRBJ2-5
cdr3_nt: TGTGCCAGCAGTTTCGAAGCAGGGCGAGAGACCCAGTACTTC
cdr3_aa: CASSFEAGRETQYF

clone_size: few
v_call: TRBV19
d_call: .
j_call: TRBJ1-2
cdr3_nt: TGTGCCAGTAGTTGGGACCCAGTGGACTATGGCTACACCTTC
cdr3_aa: CASSWDPVDYGYTF

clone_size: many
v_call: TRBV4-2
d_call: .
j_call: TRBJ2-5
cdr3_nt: TGTGCCAGCAGCCAAAGCGAGACCCAGTACTTC
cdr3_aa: CASSQSETQYF

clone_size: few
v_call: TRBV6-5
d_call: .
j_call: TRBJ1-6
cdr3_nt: TGTGCCAGCAGTTACGGGAAAAGGGCCACCCTCCACTTT
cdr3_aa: CASSYGKRATLHF

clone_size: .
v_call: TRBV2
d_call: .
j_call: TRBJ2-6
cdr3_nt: TGTGCCAGCAGTGAAGGAAGTCCTGGGGCCAACGTCCTGACTTTC
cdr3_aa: CASSEGSPGANVLTF

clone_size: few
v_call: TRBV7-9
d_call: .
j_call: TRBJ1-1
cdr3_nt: TGTGCCAGCAGGCGGACAGCCAACACTGAAGCTTTCTTT
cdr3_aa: CASRRTANTEAFF

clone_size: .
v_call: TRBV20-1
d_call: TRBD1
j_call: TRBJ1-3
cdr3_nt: TGCAGTGCTAGAGATCAAGAAGGGGGCCACACCATATATTTT
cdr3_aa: CSARDQEGGHTIYF

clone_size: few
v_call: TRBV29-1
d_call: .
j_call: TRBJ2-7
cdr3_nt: TGCAGCGTTAGGCCAGGGAACTTACGAGAACAGTACTTC
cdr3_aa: CSVRPGNLREQYF

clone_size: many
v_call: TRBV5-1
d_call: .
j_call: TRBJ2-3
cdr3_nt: TGCGCCAGCAGCCCCGGCGATGGGGCCCTCACAGATACGCAGTATTTT
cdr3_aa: CASSPGDGALTDTQYF

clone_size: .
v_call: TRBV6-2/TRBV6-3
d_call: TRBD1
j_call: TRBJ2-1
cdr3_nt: TGTGCCAGCCACGAAGGACAGGGCTTGTTCTTC
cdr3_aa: CASHEGQGLFF

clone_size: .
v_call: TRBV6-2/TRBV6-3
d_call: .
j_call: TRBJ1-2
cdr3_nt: TGTGCCAGCAGAACCAGAACCTCCATTGGTGGCTACACCTTC
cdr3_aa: CASRTRTSIGGYTF

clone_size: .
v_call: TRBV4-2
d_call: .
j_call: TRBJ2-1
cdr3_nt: TGTGCCAGCAGCCAAGAAGGGGGGCACACGGGTGCAGAGTTCTTC
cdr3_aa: CASSQEGGHTGAEFF

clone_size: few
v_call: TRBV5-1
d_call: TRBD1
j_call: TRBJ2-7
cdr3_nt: TGCGCCAGCAGCCTCAGACAGGGGAAGGACGAGCAGTACTTC
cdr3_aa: CASSLRQGKDEQYF

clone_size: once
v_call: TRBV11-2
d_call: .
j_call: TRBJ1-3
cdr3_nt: TGTGCCAGCAAACGGGGAGGGTACTCTGGAAACACCATATATTTT
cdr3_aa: CASKRGGYSGNTIYF

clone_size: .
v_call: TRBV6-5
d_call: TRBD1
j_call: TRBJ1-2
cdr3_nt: TGTGCCAGCAGTTACTCGGCAGGGGGCAACTATGGCTACACCTTC
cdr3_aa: CASSYSAGGNYGYTF

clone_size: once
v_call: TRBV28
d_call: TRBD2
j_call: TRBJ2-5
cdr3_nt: TGTGCCAGCACCACCTTCTGGGGGGGATCGAAGACCCAGTACTTC
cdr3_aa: CASTTFWGGSKTQYF

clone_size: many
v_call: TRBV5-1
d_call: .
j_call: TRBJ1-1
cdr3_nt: TGCGCCAGCAGCTTGGGGGGTCCCGGGGGCATGAACACTGAAGCTTTCTTT
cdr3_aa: CASSLGGPGGMNTEAFF

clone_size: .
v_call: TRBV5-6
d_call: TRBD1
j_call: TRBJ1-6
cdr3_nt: TGTGCCAGCAGCCGAGGCAGGGGGTCCTATTCACCCCTCCACTTT
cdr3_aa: CASSRGRGSYSPLHF

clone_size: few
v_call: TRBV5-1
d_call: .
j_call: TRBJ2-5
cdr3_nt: TGCGCCAGCAGTTGGAAAAGGGAGACCCAGTACTTC
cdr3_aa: CASSWKRETQYF

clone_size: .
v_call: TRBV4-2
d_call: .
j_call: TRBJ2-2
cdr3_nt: TGTGCCAGCAGCCAAGGGCAGACAAGGAACACCGGGGAGCTGTTTTTT
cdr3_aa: CASSQGQTRNTGELFF

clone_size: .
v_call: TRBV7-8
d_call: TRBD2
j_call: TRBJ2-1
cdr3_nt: TGTGCCAGCAGCTTAGTGGTAGCGGGACGCAGGGAGCAGTTCTTC
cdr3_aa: CASSLVVAGRREQFF

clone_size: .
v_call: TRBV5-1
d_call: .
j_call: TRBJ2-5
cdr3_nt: TGCGCCAGCAGCACCGGGACCCTCCAAGAGACCCAGTACTTC
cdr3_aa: CASSTGTLQETQYF

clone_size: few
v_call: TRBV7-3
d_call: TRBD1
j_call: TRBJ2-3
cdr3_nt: TGTGCCAGCAGCTTACAGGGGGAATCAGATACGCAGTATTTT
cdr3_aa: CASSLQGESDTQYF

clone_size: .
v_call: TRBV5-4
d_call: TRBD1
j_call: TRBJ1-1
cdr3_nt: TGTGCCAGCAGCTTGAACAGGGGCGCGAACACTGAAGCTTTCTTT
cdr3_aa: CASSLNRGANTEAFF

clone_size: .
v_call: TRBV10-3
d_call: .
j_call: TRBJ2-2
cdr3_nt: TGTGCCACCAACTGGGGGGCTCAGAACACCGGGGAGCTGTTTTTT
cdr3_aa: CATNWGAQNTGELFF

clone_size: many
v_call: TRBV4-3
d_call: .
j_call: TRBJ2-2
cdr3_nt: TGCGCCAGCAGCCAAGAGCAGGCCAGACCCTTGAACACCGGGGAGCTGTTTTTT
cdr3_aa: CASSQEQARPLNTGELFF

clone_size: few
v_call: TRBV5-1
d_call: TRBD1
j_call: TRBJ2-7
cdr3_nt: TGCGCCAGCAGTTACCACAGGGGGGTGGTCGAGCAGTACTTC
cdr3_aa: CASSYHRGVVEQYF

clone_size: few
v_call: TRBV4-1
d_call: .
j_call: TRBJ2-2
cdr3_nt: TGCGCCAGCAGACTCCAGGGCCGGGGCACCGGGGAGCTGTTTTTT
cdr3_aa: CASRLQGRGTGELFF

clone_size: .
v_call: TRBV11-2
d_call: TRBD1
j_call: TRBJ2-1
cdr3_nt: TGTGCCAGCAGCCGACAGGGCCCCAATGAGCAGTTCTTC
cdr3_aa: CASSRQGPNEQFF

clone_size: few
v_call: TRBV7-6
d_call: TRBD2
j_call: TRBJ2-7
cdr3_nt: TGTGCCAGCAGCTCGGGGGGGCGAGCTCGGGGCGAGCAGTACTTC
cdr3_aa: CASSSGGRARGEQYF

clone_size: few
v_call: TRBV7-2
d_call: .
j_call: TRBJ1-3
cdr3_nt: TGTGCCAGCAGCTCCTACAGGAGGCAGGCTGGAAACACCATATATTTT
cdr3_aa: CASSSYRRQAGNTIYF

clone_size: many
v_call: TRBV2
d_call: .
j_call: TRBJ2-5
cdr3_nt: TGTGCCAGCTCAAGGACAACCTCCGGGGAGACCCAGTACTTC
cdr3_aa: CASSRTTSGETQYF

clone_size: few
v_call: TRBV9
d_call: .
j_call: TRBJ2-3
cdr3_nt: TGTGCCAGCAGCGTATCCGGAACTCCTAGCACAGATACGCAGTATTTT
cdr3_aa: CASSVSGTPSTDTQYF

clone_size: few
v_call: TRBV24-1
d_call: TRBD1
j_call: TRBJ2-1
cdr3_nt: TGTGCCACCAGTGGGGGGACGGGACAGGGTACCTCGGACAATGATGAGCAGTTCTTC
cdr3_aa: CATSGGTGQGTSDNDEQFF

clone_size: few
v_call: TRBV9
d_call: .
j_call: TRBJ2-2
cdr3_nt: TGTGCCAGCAGCTTTACAGGGAACACCGGGGAGCTGTTTTTT
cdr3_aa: CASSFTGNTGELFF

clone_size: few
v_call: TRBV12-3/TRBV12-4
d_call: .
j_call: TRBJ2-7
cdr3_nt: TGTGCCAGCAGTTTAGCCTTCGAGCAGTACTTC
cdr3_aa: CASSLAFEQYF

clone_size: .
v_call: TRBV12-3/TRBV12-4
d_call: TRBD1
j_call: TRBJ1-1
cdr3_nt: TGTGCCAGCAGTTACTCGAAAGGGGGCAGCATGAACACTGAAGCTTTCTTT
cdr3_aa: CASSYSKGGSMNTEAFF